Following are 3 T cell receptor beta chains from one sample sequenced in a study of T cell changes during pregnancy in multiple sclerosis. TCRdb's copy holds only in-frame clones and misses some; the assay was immunoSEQ multiplex PCR. The sample records about 55,000 clones, 80% to 90% being singletons. The material was CD4+ T cells from peripheral blood mononuclear cells, obtained in the first trimester of pregnancy. These receptors came from a female donor with multiple sclerosis, enrolled in a pregnancy study.

The chain has TRBV27 and TRBJ2-7, with 9 nucleotides matching TRBD1. Per germline, CDR1 MNHEY and CDR2 SMNVEV (reference sequence). Trimming took 5 bases from V and 6 from J; bases not matched to a gene: 14. This CDR3 comprises 16 residues. CDR3 protein: CASSRGTGTPPGEQYF. DNA of the CDR3: TGTGCCAGCAGTCGGGGGACAGGGACACCCCCGGGCGAGCAGTACTTC.

The genes are TRBV7-6 and TRBJ2-5; 10 bases line up with TRBD2. The V gene end was trimmed by 5 bases and the J gene end by 1 base; junction bases not matched to a gene: 7. The CDR3 totals 16 residues. Germline loops: CDR1 SGHVS, CDR2 FNYEAQ. The CDR3 is CASSGLAGGGQETQYF. In DNA form, the CDR3 reads TGTGCCAGCAGCGGCTTAGCGGGGGGAGGCCAAGAGACCCAGTACTTC.

The chain has TRBV28 and TRBJ1-1; D uncertain. This CDR3 contains 18 residues. With 3 bases removed from V and 0 bases from J, the gap between germline ends came to 20 bases. CDR1 and CDR2 (germline): MDHEN, SYDVKM. Here the CDR3 reads CASSFMPGSQIMNTEAFF. In DNA form, the CDR3 reads TGTGCCAGCAGTTTTATGCCTGGGAGCCAAATAATGAACACTGAAGCTTTCTTT.